The clone carrying this T cell receptor (beta chain) was recorded many times. The junction had 6 bases not matched to a gene; V was cut back by 7 bases and J by 6 bases. The CDR3 length is 13 residues. The data belong to a study of T cell repertoires in cytomegalovirus infection. TCRdb independently ran MiXCR on the reads; one entry per CDR3 protein. The repertoire holds about 260,000 distinct CDR3 sequences, with around 15% as singletons. This clonotype was obtained from a human donor in good health (CMV status not recorded). Some clones in this sample may be carry-over from other donors' samples. V and J are TRBV12-3 or TRBV12-4 and TRBJ2-5; 9 bases are a match to TRBD1. Sequences were obtained from PBMCs. The CDR3 nucleotides read TGTGCCAGCAACCCGGGACAGGGCCAGACCCAGTACTTC. This codes for CASNPGQGQTQYF.